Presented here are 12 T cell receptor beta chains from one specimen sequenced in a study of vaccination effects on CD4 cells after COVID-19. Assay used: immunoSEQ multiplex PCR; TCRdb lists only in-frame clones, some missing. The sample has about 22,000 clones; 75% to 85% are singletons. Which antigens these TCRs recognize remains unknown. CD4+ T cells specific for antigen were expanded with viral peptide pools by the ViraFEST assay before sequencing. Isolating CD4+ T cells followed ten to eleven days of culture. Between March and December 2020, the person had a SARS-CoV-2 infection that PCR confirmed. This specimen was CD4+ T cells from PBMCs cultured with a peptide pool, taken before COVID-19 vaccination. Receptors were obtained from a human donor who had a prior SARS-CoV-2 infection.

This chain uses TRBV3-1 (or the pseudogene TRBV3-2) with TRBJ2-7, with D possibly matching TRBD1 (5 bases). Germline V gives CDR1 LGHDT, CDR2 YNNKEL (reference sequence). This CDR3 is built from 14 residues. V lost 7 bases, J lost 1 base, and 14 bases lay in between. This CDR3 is CASKQGALSYEQYF. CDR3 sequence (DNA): TGTGCCAGCAAGCAAGGGGCCTTATCCTACGAGCAGTACTTC.

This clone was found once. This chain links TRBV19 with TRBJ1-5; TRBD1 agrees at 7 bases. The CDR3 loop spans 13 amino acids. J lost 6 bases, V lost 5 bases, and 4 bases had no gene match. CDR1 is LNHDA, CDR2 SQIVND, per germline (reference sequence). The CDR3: CASSRQGPQPQHF. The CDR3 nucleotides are TGTGCCAGTAGTCGACAGGGCCCTCAGCCCCAGCATTTT.

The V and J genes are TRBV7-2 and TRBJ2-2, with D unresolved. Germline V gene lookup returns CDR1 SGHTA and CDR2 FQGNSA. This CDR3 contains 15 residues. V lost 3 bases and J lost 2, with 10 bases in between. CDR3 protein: CASSFSAFNTGELFF. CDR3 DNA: TGTGCCAGCAGCTTCAGTGCATTTAACACCGGGGAGCTGTTTTTT. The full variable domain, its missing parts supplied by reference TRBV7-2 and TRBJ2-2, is GAGVSQSPSNKVTEKGKDVELRCDPISGHTALYWYRQSLGQGLEFLIYFQGNSAPDKSGLPSDRFSAERTGGSVSTLTIQRTQQEDSAVYLCASSFSAFNTGELFFGEGSRLTVL.

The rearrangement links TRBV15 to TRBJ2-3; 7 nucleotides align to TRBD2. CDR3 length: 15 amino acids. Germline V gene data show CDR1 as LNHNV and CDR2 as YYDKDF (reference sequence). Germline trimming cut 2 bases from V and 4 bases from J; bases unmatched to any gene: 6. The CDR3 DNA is TGTGCCACCAGCAGAAACAGCGGGGATGCAGATACGCAGTATTTT. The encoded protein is CATSRNSGDADTQYF.

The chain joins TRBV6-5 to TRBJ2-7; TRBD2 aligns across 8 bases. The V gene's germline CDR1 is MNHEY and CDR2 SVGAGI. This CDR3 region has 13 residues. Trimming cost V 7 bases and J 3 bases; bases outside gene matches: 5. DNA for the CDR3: TGTGCCAGCACGAAAGCGGGAGTCTACGAGCAGTACTTC. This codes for CASTKAGVYEQYF.

CDR3 nucleotide sequence: TGTGCCAGCAGCTTGTTAATCGGCTCTGGGGCCAACGTCCTGACTTTC. Its translation: CASSLLIGSGANVLTF. The V call is TRBV5-4, the J call TRBJ2-6; D uncertain. Trimming removed 1 base at V and 0 bases at J, with 8 bases between. The CDR3 has 16 amino acids. CDR1 and CDR2 (germline): SGHNT, YYREEE (reference sequence).

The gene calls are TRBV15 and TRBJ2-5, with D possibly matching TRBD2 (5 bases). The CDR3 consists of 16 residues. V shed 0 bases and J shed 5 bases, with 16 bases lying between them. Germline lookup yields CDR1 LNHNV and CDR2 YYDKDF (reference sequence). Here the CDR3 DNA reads TGTGCCACCAGCAGAGATCGGATGGGGTCGGGGGAGACCCAGTACTTC. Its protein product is CATSRDRMGSGETQYF.

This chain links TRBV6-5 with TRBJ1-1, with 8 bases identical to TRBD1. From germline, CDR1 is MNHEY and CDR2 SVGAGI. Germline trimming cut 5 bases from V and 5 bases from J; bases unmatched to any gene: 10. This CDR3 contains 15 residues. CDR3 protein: CASSTDRGGVTEAFF. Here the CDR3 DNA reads TGTGCCAGCAGTACAGACAGGGGAGGCGTGACTGAAGCTTTCTTT.

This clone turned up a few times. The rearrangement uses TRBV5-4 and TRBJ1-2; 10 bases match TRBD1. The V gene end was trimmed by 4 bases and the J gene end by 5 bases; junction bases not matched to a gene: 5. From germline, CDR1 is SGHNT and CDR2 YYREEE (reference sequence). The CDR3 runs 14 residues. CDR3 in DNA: TGTGCCAGCAGCGTGGGGGGACAGGGGTATGGCTACACCTTC. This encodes CASSVGGQGYGYTF.

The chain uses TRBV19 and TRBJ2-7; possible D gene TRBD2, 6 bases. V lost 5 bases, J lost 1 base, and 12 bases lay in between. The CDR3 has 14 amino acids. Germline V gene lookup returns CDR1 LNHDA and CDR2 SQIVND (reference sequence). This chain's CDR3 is CASSPGLKSYEQYF. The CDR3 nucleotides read TGTGCCAGTAGTCCGGGACTCAAATCCTACGAGCAGTACTTC.

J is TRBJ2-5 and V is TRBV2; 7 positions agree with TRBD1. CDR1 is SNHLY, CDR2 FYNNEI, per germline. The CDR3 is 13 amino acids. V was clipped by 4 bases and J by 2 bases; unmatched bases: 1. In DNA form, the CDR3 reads TGTGCCAGCAGTGCGACAGGGCAAGAGACCCAGTACTTC. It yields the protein CASSATGQETQYF.

CDR3 protein: CASSRGYREINGPNYGYTF. CDR3 nucleotides: TGTGCCAGCAGCAGGGGTTACCGGGAGATTAATGGCCCTAACTATGGCTACACCTTC. V and J are TRBV14 and TRBJ1-2, with D possibly matching TRBD1 (5 bases). V dropped 5 bases and J dropped 0 bases, with 25 bases sitting between them. The CDR3 has 19 amino acids. Per germline, CDR1 SGHDN and CDR2 FVKESK.